This T cell receptor beta chain was identified during a study of somatic mutations in T cells in chronic GVHD (dated by TCRdb to between 2020 and 2021). For sorting, staining was done with anti-CD3, anti-CD4, anti-CD8 and a Vbeta20 antibody from the IOTest Beta Mark kit on a FACSAria III, reaching purity above 99%. Peripheral blood was collected in sodium heparin tubes, and mononuclear cells were isolated by Ficoll-Paque PLUS density gradient centrifugation. CD4+ Vbeta20+, CD4+ Vbeta20-, and CD8+ T cell fractions were FACS-sorted before TCRbeta deep sequencing. V lost 0 bases and J lost 9 bases, and the count of bases not matched to a germline gene is 13. Reading from cysteine to phenylalanine, the CDR3 counts 16 amino acids. Only the CDR3 part of the read is kept: 48 bases, read in frame from the first base. CDR1 and CDR2 were assigned from the germline V gene as SGHDT and YYEEEE. As to this clone: There is no known antigen for this receptor. The sample holds no much larger clone one base away, and base qualities are not on file.

Isolated genomic DNA was used for TCRbeta deep sequencing. TCRbeta CDR3 sequencing and initial data processing were performed with the immunoSEQ assay as a commercial service. In the authors' own workflow: Reads were demultiplexed, adapter and primer sequences were trimmed, similar clones were merged through frequency-ratio clustering, and V, D, J genes were annotated using IMGT. This is the immuneACCESS table as TCRdb keeps it, with only in-frame sequences that have V and J called. A part of the clones is gone; compared with another copy, unresolved V genes explain less than half, and the rest is unexplained. That table furnishes V, J and clone size, whereas the DNA furnished D and trimming. The sample includes approximately 14,000 clones, with around four fifths observed a single time. Roughly 30% of the sample comes from the top ten.

The clonotype comes from a male patient between 45 and 60 years old with chronic graft-versus-host disease. After a transplant, some T cells may be of graft donor origin. The source material was Vbeta20-negative CD4+ T cells from blood. What this sample's cell subset or site label stands for: CD4+ T cells sorted as TCR Vbeta20 negative by flow cytometry. The chain is made from TRBV5-6 and TRBJ2-5; 8 bases in the junction line up with TRBD1. Here is the DNA: TGTGCCAGCAGCTTGGAACCGGGACAGGTTTCAACGGCCCAGTACTTC. Its translation is CASSLEPGQVSTAQYF.